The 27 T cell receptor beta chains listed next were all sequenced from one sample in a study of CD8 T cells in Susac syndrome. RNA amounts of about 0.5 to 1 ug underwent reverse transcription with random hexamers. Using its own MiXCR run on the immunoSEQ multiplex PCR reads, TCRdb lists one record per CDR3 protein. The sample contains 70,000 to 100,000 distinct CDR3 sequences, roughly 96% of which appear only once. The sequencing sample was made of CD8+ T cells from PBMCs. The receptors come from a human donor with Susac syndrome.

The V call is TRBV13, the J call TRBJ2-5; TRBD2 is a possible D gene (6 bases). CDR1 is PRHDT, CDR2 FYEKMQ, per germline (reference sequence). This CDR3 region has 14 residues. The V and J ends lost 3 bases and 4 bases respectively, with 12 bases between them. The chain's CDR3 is CASSLGGATETQYF. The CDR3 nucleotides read TGTGCCAGCAGCTTGGGGGGTGCCACAGAGACCCAGTACTTC.

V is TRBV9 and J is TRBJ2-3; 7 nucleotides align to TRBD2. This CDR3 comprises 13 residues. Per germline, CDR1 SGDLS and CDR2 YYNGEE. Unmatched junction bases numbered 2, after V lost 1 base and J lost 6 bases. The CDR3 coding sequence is TGTGCCAGCAGCGTACTGGGGGGGGATACGCAGTATTTT. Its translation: CASSVLGGDTQYF.

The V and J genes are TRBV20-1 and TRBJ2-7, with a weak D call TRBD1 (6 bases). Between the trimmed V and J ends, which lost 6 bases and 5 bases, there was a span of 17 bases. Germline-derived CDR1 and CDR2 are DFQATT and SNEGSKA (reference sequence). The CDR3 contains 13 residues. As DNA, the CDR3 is TGCAGTGCCAGGGACATCAACTCGGACGAGCAGTACTTC. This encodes CSARDINSDEQYF.

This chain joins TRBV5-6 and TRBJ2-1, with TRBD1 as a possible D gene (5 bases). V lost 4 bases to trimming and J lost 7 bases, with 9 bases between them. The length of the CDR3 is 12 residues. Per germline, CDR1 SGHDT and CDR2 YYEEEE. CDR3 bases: TGTGCCAGCAGCATGGACAAGAATGAGCAGTTCTTC. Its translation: CASSMDKNEQFF. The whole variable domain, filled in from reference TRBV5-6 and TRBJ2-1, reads DAGVTQSPTHLIKTRGQQVTLRCSPKSGHDTVSWYQQALGQGPQFIFQYYEEEERQRGNFPDRFSGHQFPNYSSELNVNALLLGDSALYLCASSMDKNEQFFGPGTRLTVL.

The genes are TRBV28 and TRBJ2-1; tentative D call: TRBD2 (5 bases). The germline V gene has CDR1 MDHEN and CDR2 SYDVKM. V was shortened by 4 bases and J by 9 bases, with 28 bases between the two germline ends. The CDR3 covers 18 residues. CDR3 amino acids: CASSSRSHTREGLGEQFF. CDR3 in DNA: TGTGCCAGCAGTTCCCGATCACACACTAGAGAAGGTCTCGGTGAGCAGTTCTTC. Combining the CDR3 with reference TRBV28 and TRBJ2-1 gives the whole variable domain DVKVTQSSRYLVKRTGEKVFLECVQDMDHENMFWYRQDPGLGLRLIYFSYDVKMKEKGDIPEGYSVSREKKERFSLILESASTNQTSMYLCASSSRSHTREGLGEQFFGPGTRLTVL.

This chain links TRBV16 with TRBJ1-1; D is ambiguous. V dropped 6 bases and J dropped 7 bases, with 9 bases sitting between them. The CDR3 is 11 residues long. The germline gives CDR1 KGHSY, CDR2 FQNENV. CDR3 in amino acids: CASSLTVEAFF. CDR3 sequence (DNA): TGTGCCAGCAGTCTAACAGTTGAAGCTTTCTTT.

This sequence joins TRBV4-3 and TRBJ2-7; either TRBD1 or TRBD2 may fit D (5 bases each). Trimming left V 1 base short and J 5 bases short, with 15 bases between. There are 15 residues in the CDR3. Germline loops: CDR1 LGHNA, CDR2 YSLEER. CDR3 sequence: CASSQGGLDENEQYF. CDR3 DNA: TGCGCCAGCAGCCAAGGGGGGTTAGATGAGAACGAGCAGTACTTC.

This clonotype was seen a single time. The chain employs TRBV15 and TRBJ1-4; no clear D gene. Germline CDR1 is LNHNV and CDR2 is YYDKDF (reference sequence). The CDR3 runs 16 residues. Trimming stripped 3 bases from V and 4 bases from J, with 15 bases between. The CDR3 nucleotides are TGTGCCACCAGCAGGCAGACCATCCCAGATAATGAAAAACTGTTTTTT. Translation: CATSRQTIPDNEKLFF.

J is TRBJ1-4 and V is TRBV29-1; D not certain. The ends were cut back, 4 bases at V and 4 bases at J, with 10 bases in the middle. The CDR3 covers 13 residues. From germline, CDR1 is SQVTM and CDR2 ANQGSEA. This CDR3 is CSVGPDRNEKLFF. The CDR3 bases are TGCAGCGTTGGTCCAGACCGTAATGAAAAACTGTTTTTT.

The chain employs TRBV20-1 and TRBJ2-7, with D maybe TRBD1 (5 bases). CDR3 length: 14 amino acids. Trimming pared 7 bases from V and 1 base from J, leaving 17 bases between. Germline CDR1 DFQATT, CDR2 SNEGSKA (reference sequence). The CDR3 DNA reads TGCAGTGGGACAAATACAGGAACTTCCTACGAGCAGTACTTC. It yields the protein CSGTNTGTSYEQYF.

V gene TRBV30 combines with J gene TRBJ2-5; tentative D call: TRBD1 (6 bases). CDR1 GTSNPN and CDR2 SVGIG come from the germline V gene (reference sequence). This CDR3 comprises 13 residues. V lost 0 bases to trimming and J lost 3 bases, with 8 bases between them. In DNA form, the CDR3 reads TGTGCCTGGAGTGTCCCAGGGGAAGAGACCCAGTACTTC. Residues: CAWSVPGEETQYF.

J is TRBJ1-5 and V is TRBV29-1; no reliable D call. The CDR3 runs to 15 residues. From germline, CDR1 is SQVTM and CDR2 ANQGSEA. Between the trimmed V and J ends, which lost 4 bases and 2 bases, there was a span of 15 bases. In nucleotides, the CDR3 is TGCAGCGTTGCCGGAGACCCGGAGGGCAATCAGCCCCAGCATTTT. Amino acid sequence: CSVAGDPEGNQPQHF.

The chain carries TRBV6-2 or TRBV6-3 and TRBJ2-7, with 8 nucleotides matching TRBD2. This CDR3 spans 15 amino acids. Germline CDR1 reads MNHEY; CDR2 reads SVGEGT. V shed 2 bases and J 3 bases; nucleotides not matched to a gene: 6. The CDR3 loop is CASSYAMAGGYEQYF. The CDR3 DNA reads TGTGCCAGCAGTTACGCTATGGCGGGGGGCTACGAGCAGTACTTC.

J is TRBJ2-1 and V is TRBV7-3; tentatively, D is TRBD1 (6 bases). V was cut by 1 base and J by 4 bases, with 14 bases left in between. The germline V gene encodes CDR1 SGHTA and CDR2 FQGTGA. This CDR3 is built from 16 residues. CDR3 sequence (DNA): TGTGCCAGCAGCTTAAGCCTGGGGGCGTTGTACAATGAGCAGTTCTTC. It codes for CASSLSLGALYNEQFF.

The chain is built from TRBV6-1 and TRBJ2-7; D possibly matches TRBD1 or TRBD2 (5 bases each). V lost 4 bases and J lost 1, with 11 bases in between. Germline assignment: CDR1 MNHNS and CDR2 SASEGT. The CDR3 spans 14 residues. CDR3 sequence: CASSGDLFSYEQYV. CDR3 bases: TGTGCCAGCAGTGGGGACCTTTTTTCCTACGAGCAGTACGTC.

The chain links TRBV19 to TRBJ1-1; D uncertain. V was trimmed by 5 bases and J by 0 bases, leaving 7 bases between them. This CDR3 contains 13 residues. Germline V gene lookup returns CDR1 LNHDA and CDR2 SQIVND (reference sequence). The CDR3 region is CASSGKMNTEAFF. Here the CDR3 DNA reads TGTGCCAGTAGTGGGAAGATGAACACTGAAGCTTTCTTT.

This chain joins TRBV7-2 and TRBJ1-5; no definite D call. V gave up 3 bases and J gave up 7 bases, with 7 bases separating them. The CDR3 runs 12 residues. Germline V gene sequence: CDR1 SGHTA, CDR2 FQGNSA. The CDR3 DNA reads TGTGCCAGCAGCTTTGGGGTCCAGCCCCAGCATTTT. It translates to CASSFGVQPQHF.

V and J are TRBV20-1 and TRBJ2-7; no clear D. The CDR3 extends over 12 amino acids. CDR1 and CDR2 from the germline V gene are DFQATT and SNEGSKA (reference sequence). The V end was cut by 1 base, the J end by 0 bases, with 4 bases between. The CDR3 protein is CSARGGSYEQYF. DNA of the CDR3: TGCAGTGCTAGAGGGGGCTCCTACGAGCAGTACTTC.

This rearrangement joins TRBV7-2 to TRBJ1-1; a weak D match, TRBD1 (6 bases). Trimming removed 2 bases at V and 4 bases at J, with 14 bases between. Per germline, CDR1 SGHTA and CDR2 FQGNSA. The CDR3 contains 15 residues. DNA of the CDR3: TGTGCCAGCAGCTTATTAGGGGGGCCGGGCACTGAAGCTTTCTTT. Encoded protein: CASSLLGGPGTEAFF.

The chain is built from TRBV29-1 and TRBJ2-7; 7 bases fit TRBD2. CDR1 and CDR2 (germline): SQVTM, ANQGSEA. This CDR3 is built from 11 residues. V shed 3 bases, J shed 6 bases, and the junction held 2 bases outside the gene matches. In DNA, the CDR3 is TGCAGCGTTGATTCGGGGGGCGAGCAGTACTTC. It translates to CSVDSGGEQYF.

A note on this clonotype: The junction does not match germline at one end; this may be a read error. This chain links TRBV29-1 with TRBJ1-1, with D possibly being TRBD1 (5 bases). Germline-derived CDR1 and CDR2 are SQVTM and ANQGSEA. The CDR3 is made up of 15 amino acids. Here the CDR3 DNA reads TGCAGCGTTGAAGTTGGTGCAGGGAGGTGGGATGAAACTTTCTTT. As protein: CSVEVGAGRWDETFF.

The DNA of the CDR3 is TGCAGTACGGCCCCTAACAATGAGCAGTTCTTC. Residues: CSTAPNNEQFF. The chain joins TRBV20-1 to TRBJ2-1; D unresolved. This CDR3 is 11 amino acids long. The V end lost 8 bases, the J end lost 5 bases, and 10 bases lay between the germline ends. Per germline, CDR1 DFQATT and CDR2 SNEGSKA (reference sequence).

The CDR3 here is CASNREGLNNEQFF. Written as DNA, the CDR3 is TGTGCCAGCAATCGGGAGGGTCTAAACAATGAGCAGTTCTTC. The V call is TRBV28, the J call TRBJ2-1, with TRBD2 identical over 8 bases. V gave up 7 bases and J gave up 5 bases; unmatched junction bases: 7. The germline CDR1 and CDR2 sequences are MDHEN and SYDVKM. This CDR3 is 14 amino acids long.

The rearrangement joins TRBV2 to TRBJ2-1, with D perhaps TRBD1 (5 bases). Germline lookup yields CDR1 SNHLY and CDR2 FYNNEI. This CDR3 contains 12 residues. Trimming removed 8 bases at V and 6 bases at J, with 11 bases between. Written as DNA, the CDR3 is TGTGCCAGCGAGGAAGGGGTCAATGAGCAGTTCTTC. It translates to CASEEGVNEQFF. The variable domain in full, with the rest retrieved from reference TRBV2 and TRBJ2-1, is EPEVTQTPSHQVTQMGQEVILRCVPISNHLYFYWYRQILGQKVEFLVSFYNNEISEKSEIFDDQFSVERPDGSNFTLKIRSTKLEDSAMYFCASEEGVNEQFFGPGTRLTVL.

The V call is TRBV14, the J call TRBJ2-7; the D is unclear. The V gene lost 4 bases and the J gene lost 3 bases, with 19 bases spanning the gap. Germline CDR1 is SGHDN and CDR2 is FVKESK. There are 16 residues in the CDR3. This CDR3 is CASSPIPGRLDYEQYF. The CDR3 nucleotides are TGTGCCAGCAGCCCCATACCCGGACGACTTGACTACGAGCAGTACTTC.

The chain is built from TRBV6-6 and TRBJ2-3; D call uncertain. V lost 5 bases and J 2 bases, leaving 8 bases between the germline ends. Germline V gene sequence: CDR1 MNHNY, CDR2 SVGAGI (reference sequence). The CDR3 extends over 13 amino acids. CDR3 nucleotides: TGTGCCAGCAGTCCGATCATCACAGATACGCAGTATTTT. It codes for CASSPIITDTQYF.

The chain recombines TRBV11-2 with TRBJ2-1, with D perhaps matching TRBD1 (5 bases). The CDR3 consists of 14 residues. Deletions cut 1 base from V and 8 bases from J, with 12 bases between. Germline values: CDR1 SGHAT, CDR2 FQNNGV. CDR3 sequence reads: CASSLVPGIHEQFF. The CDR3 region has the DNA TGTGCCAGCAGCTTAGTTCCAGGGATCCATGAGCAGTTCTTC.